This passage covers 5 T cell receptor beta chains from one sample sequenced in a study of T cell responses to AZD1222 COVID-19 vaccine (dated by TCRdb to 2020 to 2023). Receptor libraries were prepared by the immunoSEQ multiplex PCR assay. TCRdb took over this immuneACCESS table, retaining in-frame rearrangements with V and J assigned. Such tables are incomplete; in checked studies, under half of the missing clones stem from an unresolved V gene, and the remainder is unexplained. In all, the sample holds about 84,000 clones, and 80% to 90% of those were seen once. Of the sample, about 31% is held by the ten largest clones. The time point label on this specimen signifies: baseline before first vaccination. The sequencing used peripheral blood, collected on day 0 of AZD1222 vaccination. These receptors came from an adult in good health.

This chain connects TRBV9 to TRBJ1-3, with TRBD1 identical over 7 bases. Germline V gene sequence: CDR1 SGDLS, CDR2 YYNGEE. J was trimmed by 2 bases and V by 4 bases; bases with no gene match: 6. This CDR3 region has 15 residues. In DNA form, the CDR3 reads TGTGCCAGCAGCATCCAGACAGGGACTGGAAACACCATATATTTT. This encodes CASSIQTGTGNTIYF.

DNA of the CDR3: TGTGCCAGCAGCCCTAAAAACCTAGCGGGGAACACCGGGGAGCTGTTTTTT. Its translation is CASSPKNLAGNTGELFF. The V call is TRBV7-2, the J call TRBJ2-2, with 8 positions matching TRBD2. V gave up 5 bases and J gave up 1 base; unmatched junction bases: 9. CDR1 and CDR2 (germline): SGHTA, FQGNSA. The CDR3 has 17 amino acids.

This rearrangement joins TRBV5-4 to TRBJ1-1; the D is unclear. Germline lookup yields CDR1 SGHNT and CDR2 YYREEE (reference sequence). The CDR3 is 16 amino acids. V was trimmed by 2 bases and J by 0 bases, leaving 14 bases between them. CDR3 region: CASSFPAGRVNTEAFF. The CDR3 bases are TGTGCCAGCAGCTTTCCGGCCGGGAGGGTGAACACTGAAGCTTTCTTT.

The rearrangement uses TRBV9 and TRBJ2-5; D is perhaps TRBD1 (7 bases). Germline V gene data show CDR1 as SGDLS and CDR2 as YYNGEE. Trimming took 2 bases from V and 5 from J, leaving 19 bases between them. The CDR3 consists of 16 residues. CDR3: CASSVLTGDRGETQYF. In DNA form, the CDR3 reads TGTGCCAGCAGCGTCCTCACAGGGGACCGGGGGGAGACCCAGTACTTC.

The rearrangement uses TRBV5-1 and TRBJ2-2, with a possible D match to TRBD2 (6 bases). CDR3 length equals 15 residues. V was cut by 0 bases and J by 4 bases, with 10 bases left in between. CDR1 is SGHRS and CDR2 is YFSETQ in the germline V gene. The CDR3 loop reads CASSLGGLPTGELFF. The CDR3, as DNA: TGCGCCAGCAGCTTGGGGGGACTTCCCACCGGGGAGCTGTTTTTT.